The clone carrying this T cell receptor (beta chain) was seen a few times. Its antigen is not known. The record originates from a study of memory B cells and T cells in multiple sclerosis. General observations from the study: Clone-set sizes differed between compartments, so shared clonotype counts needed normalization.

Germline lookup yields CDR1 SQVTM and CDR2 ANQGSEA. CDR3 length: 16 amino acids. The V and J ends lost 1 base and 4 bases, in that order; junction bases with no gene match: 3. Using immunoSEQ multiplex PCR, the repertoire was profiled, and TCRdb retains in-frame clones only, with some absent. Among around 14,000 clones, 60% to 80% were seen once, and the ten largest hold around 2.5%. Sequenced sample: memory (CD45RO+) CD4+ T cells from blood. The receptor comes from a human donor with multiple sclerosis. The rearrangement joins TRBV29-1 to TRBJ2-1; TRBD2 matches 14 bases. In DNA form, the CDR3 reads TGCAGCGTTGAAGGGACTAGCGGGAGGAATTACAATGAGCAGTTCTTC. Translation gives CSVEGTSGRNYNEQFF.